These 20 T cell receptor beta chains share one sample of origin, sequenced in a study of graft-versus-host responses after intestinal transplantation. Processing released intraepithelial and lamina propria lymphocytes from the graft tissue. Produced via immunoSEQ multiplex PCR; TCRdb's table is partial and in-frame only. The repertoire holds more than 15,000 clones, 60% to 80% seen once, with 7.5% to 9% in the top ten. The starting material was ileum tissue, obtained approximately 420 days after intestinal transplant. The receptor source for this set is a human patient who received an intestinal transplant, so some T cells may come from the graft donor.

This clone turned up a few times. The gene calls are TRBV6-5 and TRBJ1-2; 11 bases are a match to TRBD1. Germline V gives CDR1 MNHEY, CDR2 SVGAGI. The length of the CDR3 is 14 residues. V was pared by 6 bases and J by 8 bases, with 8 bases of the junction left unmatched. CDR3 nucleotide sequence: TGTGCCAGCAGCCGAGGACAGGGGGCCGGGGGCTACACCTTC. It translates to CASSRGQGAGGYTF.

This chain connects TRBV2 to TRBJ2-1; D is ambiguous. Deletions cut 2 bases from V and 8 bases from J, with 16 bases between. The CDR3 runs 15 residues. CDR1 SNHLY and CDR2 FYNNEI come from the germline V gene. The CDR3, as DNA: TGTGCCAGCAGTGAATTAGAAGGTCGAGGCTATGAGCAGTTCTTC. Translating it yields CASSELEGRGYEQFF. Together with reference TRBV2 and TRBJ2-1, the CDR3 gives the full variable domain: EPEVTQTPSHQVTQMGQEVILRCVPISNHLYFYWYRQILGQKVEFLVSFYNNEISEKSEIFDDQFSVERPDGSNFTLKIRSTKLEDSAMYFCASSELEGRGYEQFFGPGTRLTVL.

The chain has TRBV6-5 and TRBJ2-7; D is uncertain. The V gene's germline CDR1 is MNHEY and CDR2 SVGAGI. V lost 10 bases and J lost 3, with 19 bases in between. This CDR3 has 14 residues. CDR3: CATETSAEIYEQYF. As DNA, the CDR3 is TGTGCCACTGAAACGTCCGCAGAAATCTACGAGCAGTACTTC.

J is TRBJ1-1 and V is TRBV10-3, with D possibly TRBD1 on 5 matching bases. The CDR3 runs 14 residues. Germline CDR1 is ENHRY and CDR2 is SYGVKD. The DNA of the CDR3 is TGTGCAACCCGTCGCGGGGACTGGGGCCCTGAAGCTTTCTTT. Translation: CATRRGDWGPEAFF.

The chain carries TRBV10-3 and TRBJ2-1; 9 nucleotides align to TRBD2. Germline V gene sequence: CDR1 ENHRY, CDR2 SYGVKD. The CDR3 covers 15 residues. V dropped 6 bases and J dropped 7; count of bases not matched to a gene: 10. CDR3 coding DNA: TGTGCCATCAGCCCCGGGACTAGCCACGGGAATGAGCAGTTCTTC. As protein: CAISPGTSHGNEQFF.

This clone was detected only a few times. The chain carries TRBV19 and TRBJ2-1; D is uncertain. CDR1 is LNHDA and CDR2 is SQIVND in the germline V gene (reference sequence). This CDR3 has 11 residues. Trimming took off 10 bases at V and 5 bases at J, with 9 bases between the two ends. The CDR3 sequence is CATDGHNEQFF. In DNA form, the CDR3 reads TGTGCCACTGACGGGCACAATGAGCAGTTCTTC. Based on the CDR3 plus reference TRBV19 and TRBJ2-1, the full variable domain is DGGITQSPKYLFRKEGQNVTLSCEQNLNHDAMYWYRQDPGQGLRLIYYSQIVNDFQKGDIAEGYSVSREKKESFPLTVTSAQKNPTAFYLCATDGHNEQFFGPGTRLTVL.

The V and J genes are TRBV19 and TRBJ1-6; no firm D call. The CDR3 extends over 12 amino acids. The V gene's germline CDR1 is LNHDA and CDR2 SQIVND (reference sequence). Trimming cost V 3 bases and J 7 bases, with 4 bases left between them. The CDR3 spells CASSIGNSPLHF. In nucleotides, the CDR3 is TGTGCCAGTAGTATCGGAAATTCACCCCTCCACTTT.

J is TRBJ1-4 and V is TRBV28, with 8 positions matching TRBD1. J gave up 0 bases and V 6 bases, and 6 bases lay outside the gene matches. The V gene's germline CDR1 is MDHEN and CDR2 SYDVKM. The CDR3 is 16 amino acids. CDR3 region: CASSPGRGPTNEKLFF. The CDR3 DNA reads TGTGCCAGCAGCCCCGGCAGGGGGCCAACTAATGAAAAACTGTTTTTT.

This clone showed up just once. The genes are TRBV7-9 and TRBJ2-7; unclear D gene. This CDR3 spans 13 amino acids. Between the trimmed V and J ends, which lost 4 bases and 3 bases, there was a span of 10 bases. Germline values: CDR1 SEHNR, CDR2 FQNEAQ (reference sequence). DNA for the CDR3: TGTGCCAGCAGCTCCCCCACCTACTACGAGCAGTACTTC. Translating it yields CASSSPTYYEQYF.

The chain employs TRBV7-3 and TRBJ1-1; maybe TRBD1 (5 bases). The CDR3 runs to 14 residues. Deletions cut 3 bases from V and 6 bases from J, with 14 bases between. Per germline, CDR1 SGHTA and CDR2 FQGTGA. CDR3 residues: CASSFGGLGAEAFF. As DNA, the CDR3 is TGTGCCAGCAGCTTTGGAGGTTTAGGGGCTGAAGCTTTCTTT.

V usage is TRBV18 and J usage is TRBJ1-2; D not certain. Germline CDR1 and CDR2: KGHSH and LQKENI. The germline V and J ends were trimmed by 1 base and 8 bases, with 11 bases remaining between them. The CDR3 contains 13 residues. The DNA of the CDR3 is TGTGCCAGCTCACCACGAGGAATCGGGGGCTACACCTTC. This sequence encodes CASSPRGIGGYTF.

The chain links TRBV6-4 to TRBJ2-7; the D is unclear. Trimming took off 2 bases at V and 2 bases at J, with 7 bases between the two ends. CDR3 length: 13 residues. Germline V lookup: CDR1 MRHNA, CDR2 SNTAGT. CDR3 sequence: CASSDEVPYEQYF. The CDR3 coding sequence is TGTGCCAGCAGTGACGAGGTTCCCTACGAGCAGTACTTC.

A note on this clone: In the same sample, other DNA sequences code for this CDR3. The J gene is TRBJ2-2, the V gene TRBV9; the match to TRBD2 covers 10 bases. Germline V lookup: CDR1 SGDLS, CDR2 YYNGEE. CDR3 length: 17 residues. J lost 0 bases, V lost 0 bases, and 2 bases had no gene match. This CDR3 reads CASSVAGLASNTGELFF. The CDR3 DNA is TGTGCCAGCAGCGTAGCGGGACTAGCGTCGAACACCGGGGAGCTGTTTTTT.

This sequence joins TRBV10-3 and TRBJ1-5; a weak D match, TRBD1 (6 bases). Germline V gene sequence: CDR1 ENHRY, CDR2 SYGVKD. This CDR3 spans 13 amino acids. Trimming removed 6 bases from V and 5 bases from J, with 11 bases in between. Here the CDR3 reads CAISLQGDQPQHF. CDR3 coding DNA: TGTGCCATCAGCTTACAGGGAGATCAGCCCCAGCATTTT.

This clone rates as medium-sized. This chain uses TRBV6-5 with TRBJ2-7; D not certain. CDR1 is MNHEY and CDR2 is SVGAGI in the germline V gene. Trimming pared 0 bases from V and 1 base from J, leaving 10 bases between. The CDR3 extends over 15 amino acids. The CDR3 loop reads CASSYSTGSSYEQYF. The CDR3 coding sequence is TGTGCCAGCAGTTACTCGACGGGCAGTTCCTACGAGCAGTACTTC.

This chain uses TRBV27 with TRBJ2-6; D call uncertain. CDR1 MNHEY and CDR2 SMNVEV come from the germline V gene (reference sequence). The CDR3 length is 14 residues. V gave up 6 bases and J gave up 0 bases, with 6 bases separating them. As DNA, the CDR3 is TGTGCCAGCAGACCAAACTCTGGGGCCAACGTCCTGACTTTC. Translated: CASRPNSGANVLTF.

The chain couples TRBV7-2 to TRBJ1-6; D not certain. V was trimmed by 5 bases and J by 7 bases, leaving 15 bases between them. The CDR3 is 15 residues long. Germline V CDR1 and CDR2: SGHTA, FQGNSA. The CDR3 protein is CASSRIRGGNSPLHF. CDR3 sequence (DNA): TGTGCCAGCAGCCGGATACGAGGTGGGAATTCACCCCTCCACTTT.

The V and J genes are TRBV27 and TRBJ2-7, with D perhaps TRBD2 (5 bases). Per germline, CDR1 MNHEY and CDR2 SMNVEV (reference sequence). V shed 0 bases and J shed 2 bases, with 8 bases lying between them. CDR3 length: 14 residues. CDR3 protein: CASSLSRDAYEQYF. The CDR3 nucleotides are TGTGCCAGCAGTTTATCCCGGGATGCCTACGAGCAGTACTTC.

The genes are TRBV18 and TRBJ1-1, with D possibly TRBD1 on 5 matching bases. The CDR3 contains 15 residues. Deletions cut 3 bases from V and 0 bases from J, with 11 bases between. Looked up from germline, CDR1 is KGHSH and CDR2 is LQKENI. CDR3 in amino acids: CASSPGGLMNTEAFF. CDR3 DNA: TGTGCCAGCTCACCGGGGGGATTGATGAACACTGAAGCTTTCTTT.

V gene TRBV11-3 combines with J gene TRBJ2-3, with 9 nucleotides matching TRBD1. Germline V gives CDR1 SGHNT, CDR2 YENEEA. J lost 2 bases, V lost 4 bases, and 4 bases had no gene match. The length of the CDR3 is 15 residues. DNA for the CDR3: TGTGCCAGCAGCTGGGGACAGGGTGACACAGATACGCAGTATTTT. It translates to CASSWGQGDTDTQYF. Combining the CDR3 with reference TRBV11-3 and TRBJ2-3 gives the whole variable domain EAGVVQSPRYKIIEKKQPVAFWCNPISGHNTLYWYLQNLGQGPELLIRYENEEAVDDSQLPKDRFSAERLKGVDSTLKIQPAELGDSAVYLCASSWGQGDTDTQYFGPGTRLTVL.